This TCR beta chain was recovered during a study of early T cells in non-severe SARS-CoV-2 infection. Germline lookup yields CDR1 SGHTA and CDR2 FQGNSA. V was shortened by 1 base and J by 0 bases, with 10 bases between the two germline ends. The CDR3 spans 16 residues. Attached unique molecular identifiers marked individual cDNA molecules. TCRdb re-derived calls from the 5' RACE reads in MiXCR, one entry per CDR3 protein. Here the sample spans more than 90,000 distinct CDR3 sequences, approximately 13% being singletons. This clonotype is a singleton in its sample. This receptor was identified in an adult who was a healthcare worker with PCR-confirmed SARS-CoV-2 infection or an uninfected control (not recorded which). This sequence joins TRBV7-2 and TRBJ2-4, with D unresolved. The sample comprised whole blood. In DNA, the CDR3 is TGTGCCAGCAGCTTAGGTGGCGCGCTAGCCAAAAACATTCAGTACTTC. It translates to CASSLGGALAKNIQYF.